This T cell receptor (beta chain) appears in the sequencing data of a study of Graves' ophthalmopathy and Graves' hyperthyroidism. On the study more broadly: At the time of initial diagnosis and before any treatment, peripheral blood was collected.

For repertoire sequencing, the TCR beta CDR3 regions were amplified from RNA transcripts. First-round RT-PCR employed HTBI primers, with a second-round multiplex PCR after it. Each CDR3 protein is one row after TCRdb ran MiXCR on the multiplex PCR reads. The data show hundreds of thousands of distinct CDR3 sequences, around 21% seen once. Overall study results and limits: With approximately 88% sensitivity and around 80% specificity, a 13-signature model separated ophthalmopathy from stable hyperthyroidism.

This clonotype was picked up many times. Its antigen is undetermined. Germline-derived CDR1 and CDR2 are SNHLY and FYNNEI. CDR3 length: 16 residues. V was pared by 5 bases and J by 3 bases, with 10 bases of the junction left unmatched. Other autoimmune diseases, uncontrolled infections, pregnancy or lactation led to the exclusion of patients. The specimen sequenced was peripheral blood. The chain links TRBV2 to TRBJ1-5; 7 positions agree with TRBD1. This TCR was recovered from a young woman with stable Graves' hyperthyroidism. The CDR3 coding sequence is TGTGCCAGCAGTACAGGGGTACCCCCCTCCAATCAGCCCCAGCATTTT. It codes for CASSTGVPPSNQPQHF.